The present T cell receptor beta chain was sequenced within a study of OX40 agonist ivuxolimab in advanced cancers. Study as a whole: Patients were dosed with the agonistic anti-OX40 (CD134) antibody ivuxolimab. Cancers in dose escalation were hepatocellular, melanoma, renal cell and head and neck. Three dose-escalation patients had partial responses: one with hepatocellular carcinoma and two with cutaneous melanoma.

Germline trimming cut 3 bases from V and 13 bases from J; bases unmatched to any gene: 17. This CDR3 has 16 residues. In germline, CDR1 is SNHLY, CDR2 FYNNEI. Assay: immunoSEQ multiplex PCR; the TCRdb copy retains only in-frame clones and omits some. The profile covers tens of thousands of clones, with approximately 80% appearing a single time and around 2% taken by the ten largest. Study-wide points: CD4+ T cells averaged fewer expanded clones than CD8+ T cells.

With regard to this clone: Its antigen is undetermined.

The V gene is TRBV2, the J gene TRBJ1-4; 7 bases match TRBD1. The clonotype originates from an adult with an advanced solid tumor such as melanoma, head and neck, liver or kidney cancer. The sample in question was CD4+ or CD8+ T cells sorted from blood, obtained in a trial of the OX40 agonist ivuxolimab. CDR3 sequence (DNA): TGTGCCAGCAGTGAGCTGACAGGGCGCGTAGCGGGTGGACTGTTTTTT. Amino acids: CASSELTGRVAGGLFF.